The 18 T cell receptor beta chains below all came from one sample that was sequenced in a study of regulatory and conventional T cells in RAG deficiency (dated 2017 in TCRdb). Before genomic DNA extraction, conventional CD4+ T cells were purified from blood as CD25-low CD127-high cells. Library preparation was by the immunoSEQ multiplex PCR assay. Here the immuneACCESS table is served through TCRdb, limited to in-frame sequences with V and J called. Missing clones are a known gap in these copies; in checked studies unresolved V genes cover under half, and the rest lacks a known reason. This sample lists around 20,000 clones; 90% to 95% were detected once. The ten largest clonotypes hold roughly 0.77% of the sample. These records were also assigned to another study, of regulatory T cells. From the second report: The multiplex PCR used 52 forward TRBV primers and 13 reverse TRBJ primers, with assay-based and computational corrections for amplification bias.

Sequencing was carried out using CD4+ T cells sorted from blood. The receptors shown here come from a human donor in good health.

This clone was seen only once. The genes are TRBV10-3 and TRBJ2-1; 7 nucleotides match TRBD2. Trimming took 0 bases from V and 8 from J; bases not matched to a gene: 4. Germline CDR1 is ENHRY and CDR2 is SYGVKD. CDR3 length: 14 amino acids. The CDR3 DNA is TGTGCCATCAGTGAGTCGACTAGCTCGTATGAGCAGTTCTTC. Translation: CAISESTSSYEQFF.

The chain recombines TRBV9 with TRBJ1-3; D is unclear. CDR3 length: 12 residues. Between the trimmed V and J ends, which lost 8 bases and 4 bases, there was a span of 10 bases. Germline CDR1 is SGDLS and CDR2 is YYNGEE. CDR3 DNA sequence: TGTGCCAGACCCGATGTCGGAAACACCATATATTTT. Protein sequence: CARPDVGNTIYF. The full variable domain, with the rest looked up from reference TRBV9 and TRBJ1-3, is DSGVTQTPKHLITATGQRVTLRCSPRSGDLSVYWYQQSLDQGLQFLIQYYNGEERAKGNILERFSAQQFPDLHSELNLSSLELGDSALYFCARPDVGNTIYFGEGSWLTVV.

DNA of the CDR3: TGTGCCAGCAGTACTCGGGGTATTATGGATGAGCAGTTCTTC. This translates into CASSTRGIMDEQFF. The rearrangement joins TRBV27 to TRBJ2-1; maybe TRBD2 (5 bases). Germline CDR1 MNHEY, CDR2 SMNVEV (reference sequence). The V gene lost 5 bases and the J gene lost 8 bases, with 16 bases spanning the gap. This CDR3 is 14 amino acids long.

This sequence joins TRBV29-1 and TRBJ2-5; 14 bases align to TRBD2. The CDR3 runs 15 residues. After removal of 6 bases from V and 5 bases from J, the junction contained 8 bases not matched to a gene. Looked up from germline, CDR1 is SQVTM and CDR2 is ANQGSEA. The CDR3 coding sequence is TGCAGCGTGACGGGGACTAGCGGGGGAGGTGAGACCCAGTACTTC. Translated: CSVTGTSGGGETQYF.

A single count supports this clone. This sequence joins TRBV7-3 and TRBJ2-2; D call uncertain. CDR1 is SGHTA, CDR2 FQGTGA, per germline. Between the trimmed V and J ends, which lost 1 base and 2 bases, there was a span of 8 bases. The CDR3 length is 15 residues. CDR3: CASSLIGSNTGELFF. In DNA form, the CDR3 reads TGTGCCAGCAGCTTAATTGGAAGTAACACCGGGGAGCTGTTTTTT.

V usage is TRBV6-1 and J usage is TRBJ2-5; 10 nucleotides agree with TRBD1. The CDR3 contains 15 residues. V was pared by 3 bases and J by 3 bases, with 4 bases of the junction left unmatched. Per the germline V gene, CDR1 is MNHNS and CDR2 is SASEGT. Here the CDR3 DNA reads TGTGCCAGCAGTGATCACGGGACAGGGGAAGAGACCCAGTACTTC. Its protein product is CASSDHGTGEETQYF.

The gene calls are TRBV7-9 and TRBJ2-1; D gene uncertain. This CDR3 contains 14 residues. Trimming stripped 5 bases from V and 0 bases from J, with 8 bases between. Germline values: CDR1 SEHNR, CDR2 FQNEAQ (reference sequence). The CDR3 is CASSLSSSYNEQFF. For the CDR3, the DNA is TGTGCCAGCAGCCTTTCAAGCTCCTACAATGAGCAGTTCTTC.

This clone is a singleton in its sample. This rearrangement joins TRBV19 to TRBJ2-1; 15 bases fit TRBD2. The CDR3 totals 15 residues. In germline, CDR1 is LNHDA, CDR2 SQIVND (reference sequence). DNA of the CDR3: TGTGGGACTAGCGGGAGGGCCAGAAATTCCAATGAGCAGTTCTTC. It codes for CGTSGRARNSNEQFF.

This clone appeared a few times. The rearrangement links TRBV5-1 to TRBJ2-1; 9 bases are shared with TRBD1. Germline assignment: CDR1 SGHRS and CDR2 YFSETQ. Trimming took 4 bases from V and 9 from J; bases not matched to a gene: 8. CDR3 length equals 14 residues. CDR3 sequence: CASSARQGGSEQFF. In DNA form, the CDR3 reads TGCGCCAGCAGCGCTAGACAGGGGGGTAGTGAGCAGTTCTTC.

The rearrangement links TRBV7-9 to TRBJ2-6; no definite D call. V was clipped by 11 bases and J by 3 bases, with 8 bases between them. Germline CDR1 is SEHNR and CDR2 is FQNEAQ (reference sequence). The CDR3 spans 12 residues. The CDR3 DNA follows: TGTGCCTGTGCGATTGGGGCCAACGTCCTGACTTTC. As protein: CACAIGANVLTF.

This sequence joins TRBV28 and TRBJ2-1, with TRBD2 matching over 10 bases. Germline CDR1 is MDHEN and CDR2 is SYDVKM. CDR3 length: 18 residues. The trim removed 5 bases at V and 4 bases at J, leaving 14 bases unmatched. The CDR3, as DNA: TGTGCCAGCAGTGGGCAACTTAGGGGGACTAGCGTTTACAATGAGCAGTTCTTC. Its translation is CASSGQLRGTSVYNEQFF.

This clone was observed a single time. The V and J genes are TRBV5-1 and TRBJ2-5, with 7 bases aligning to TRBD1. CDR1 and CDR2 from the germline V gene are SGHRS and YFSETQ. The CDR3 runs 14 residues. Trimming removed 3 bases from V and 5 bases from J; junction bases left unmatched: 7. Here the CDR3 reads CASSSGQVEETQYF. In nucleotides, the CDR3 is TGCGCCAGCAGCTCAGGACAGGTTGAGGAGACCCAGTACTTC. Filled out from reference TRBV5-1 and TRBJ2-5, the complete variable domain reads KAGVTQTPRYLIKTRGQQVTLSCSPISGHRSVSWYQQTPGQGLQFLFEYFSETQRNKGNFPGRFSGRQFSNSRSEMNVSTLELGDSALYLCASSSGQVEETQYFGPGTRLLVL.

CDR3 amino acids: CASSQQGGNYGYTF. The CDR3 nucleotides read TGTGCCAGCTCCCAACAAGGGGGTAACTATGGCTACACCTTC. The chain has TRBV18 and TRBJ1-2; a weak D match, TRBD1 (6 bases). Trimming left V 6 bases short and J 1 base short, with 12 bases between. This CDR3 region has 14 residues. The V gene's germline CDR1 is KGHSH and CDR2 LQKENI.

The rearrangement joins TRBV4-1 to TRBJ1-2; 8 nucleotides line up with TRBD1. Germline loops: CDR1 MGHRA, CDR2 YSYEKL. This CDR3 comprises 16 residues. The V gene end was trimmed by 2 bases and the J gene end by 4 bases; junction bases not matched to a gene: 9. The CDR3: CASSQPLTGGLYGYTF. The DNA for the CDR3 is TGCGCCAGCAGCCAACCTCTCACAGGGGGACTCTATGGCTACACCTTC.

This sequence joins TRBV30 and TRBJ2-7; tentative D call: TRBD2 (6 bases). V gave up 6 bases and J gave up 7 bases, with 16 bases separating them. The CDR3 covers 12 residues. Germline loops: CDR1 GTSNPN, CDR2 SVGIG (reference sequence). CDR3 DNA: TGTGCCTGCGACTTCGGGGCGGGAGAGCAGTACTTC. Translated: CACDFGAGEQYF.

The CDR3 region is CASSSDPVGEQFF. The CDR3 coding sequence is TGCGCCAGCAGCTCCGATCCGGTGGGTGAGCAGTTCTTC. V is TRBV5-1 and J is TRBJ2-1; D unresolved. Between the trimmed V and J ends, which lost 3 bases and 9 bases, there was a span of 13 bases. The CDR3 contains 13 residues. Germline CDR1 is SGHRS and CDR2 is YFSETQ.

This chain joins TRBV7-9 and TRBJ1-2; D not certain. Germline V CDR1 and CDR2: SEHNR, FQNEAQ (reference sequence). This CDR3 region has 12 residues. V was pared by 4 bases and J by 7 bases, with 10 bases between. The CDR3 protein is CASSSSDSGYTF. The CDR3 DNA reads TGTGCCAGCAGCTCGTCAGACTCTGGCTACACCTTC.

The CDR3 DNA reads as TGTGCCAGCAGCCGCGGGGGGGCCCGTGACTATGGCTACACCTTC. Its translation is CASSRGGARDYGYTF. This sequence joins TRBV7-9 and TRBJ1-2, with TRBD1 as a possible D gene (6 bases). This CDR3 has 15 residues. In germline, CDR1 is SEHNR, CDR2 FQNEAQ (reference sequence). V was shortened by 5 bases and J by 3 bases, with 16 bases between the two germline ends.